The clone carrying this T cell receptor (beta chain) was detected only a few times. The sample is drawn from a study of blood T cell repertoires in COVID-19. Study in general: Whether acute or convalescent, the COVID-19 samples came from the United States, Italy and Spain. PBMCs, B-cell-depleted T cells, or T cells provided the cDNA or gDNA that made up the material.

Per the study methods: Nucleated cell number was recorded as an estimate derived from reference gene primer amplification. This table comes from immunoSEQ multiplex PCR, and its TCRdb copy is limited to in-frame clones, with some not included. V, J and clone size derive from that table, while D and trimming were established from the DNA sequence. This sample has under 85,000 clones, with 89% found just once. This clonotype was obtained from a man aged 65-85 years with active or convalescent COVID-19. Material: peripheral blood.

CDR3 loop: CASSQDRAIEAFF. The CDR3 region has the DNA TGTGCCAGCAGCCAGGACAGAGCCATTGAAGCTTTCTTT. The chain is built from TRBV11-2 and TRBJ1-1, with a weak D call TRBD1 (6 bases). V was shortened by 5 bases and J by 7 bases, with 14 bases between the two germline ends. The germline CDR1 and CDR2 sequences are SGHAT and FQNNGV. The CDR3 extends over 13 amino acids.